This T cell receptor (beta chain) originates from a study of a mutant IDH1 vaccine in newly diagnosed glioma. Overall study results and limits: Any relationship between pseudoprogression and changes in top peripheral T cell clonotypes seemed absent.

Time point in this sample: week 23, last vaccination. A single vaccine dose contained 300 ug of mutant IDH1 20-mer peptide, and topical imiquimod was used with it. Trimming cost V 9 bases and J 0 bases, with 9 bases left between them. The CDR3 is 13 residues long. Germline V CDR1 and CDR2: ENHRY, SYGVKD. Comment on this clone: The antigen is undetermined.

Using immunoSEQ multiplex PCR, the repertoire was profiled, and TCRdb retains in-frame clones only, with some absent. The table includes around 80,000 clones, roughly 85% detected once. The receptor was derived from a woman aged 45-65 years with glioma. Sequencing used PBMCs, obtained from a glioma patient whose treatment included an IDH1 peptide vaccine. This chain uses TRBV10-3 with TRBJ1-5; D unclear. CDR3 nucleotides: TGTGCCATAGGAGACGGTAGCAATCAGCCCCAGCATTTT. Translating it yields CAIGDGSNQPQHF.